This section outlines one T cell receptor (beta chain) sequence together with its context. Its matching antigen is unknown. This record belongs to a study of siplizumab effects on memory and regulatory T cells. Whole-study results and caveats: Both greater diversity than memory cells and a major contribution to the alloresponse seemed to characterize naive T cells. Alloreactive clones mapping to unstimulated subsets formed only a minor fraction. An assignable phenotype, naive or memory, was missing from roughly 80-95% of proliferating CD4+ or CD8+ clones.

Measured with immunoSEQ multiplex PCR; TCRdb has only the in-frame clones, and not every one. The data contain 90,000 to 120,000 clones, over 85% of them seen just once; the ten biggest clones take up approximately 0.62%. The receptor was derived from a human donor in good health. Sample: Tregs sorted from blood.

The CDR3 here is CASKGQNSGNTIYF. In DNA, the CDR3 is TGTGCCAGCAAAGGACAGAACTCTGGAAACACCATATATTTT. V is TRBV6-4 and J is TRBJ1-3; D might be TRBD1 (6 bases). Germline lookup yields CDR1 MRHNA and CDR2 SNTAGT. The ends were cut back, 7 bases at V and 0 bases at J, with 10 bases in the middle. The CDR3 contains 14 residues.